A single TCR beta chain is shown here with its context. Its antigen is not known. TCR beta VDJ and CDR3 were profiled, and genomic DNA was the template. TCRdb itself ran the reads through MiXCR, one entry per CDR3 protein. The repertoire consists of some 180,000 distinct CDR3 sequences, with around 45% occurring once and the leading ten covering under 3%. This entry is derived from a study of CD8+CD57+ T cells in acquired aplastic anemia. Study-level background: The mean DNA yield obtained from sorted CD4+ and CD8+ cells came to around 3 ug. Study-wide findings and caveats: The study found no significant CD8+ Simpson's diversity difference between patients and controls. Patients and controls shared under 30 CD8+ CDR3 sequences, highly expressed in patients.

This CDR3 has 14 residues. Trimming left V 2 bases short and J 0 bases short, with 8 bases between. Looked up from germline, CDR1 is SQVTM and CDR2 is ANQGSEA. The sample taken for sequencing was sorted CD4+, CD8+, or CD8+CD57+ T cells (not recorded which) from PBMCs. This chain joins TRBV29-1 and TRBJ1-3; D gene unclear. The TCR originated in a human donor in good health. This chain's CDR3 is CSVESTDSGNTIYF. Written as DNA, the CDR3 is TGCAGCGTTGAAAGTACCGACTCTGGAAACACCATATATTTT.